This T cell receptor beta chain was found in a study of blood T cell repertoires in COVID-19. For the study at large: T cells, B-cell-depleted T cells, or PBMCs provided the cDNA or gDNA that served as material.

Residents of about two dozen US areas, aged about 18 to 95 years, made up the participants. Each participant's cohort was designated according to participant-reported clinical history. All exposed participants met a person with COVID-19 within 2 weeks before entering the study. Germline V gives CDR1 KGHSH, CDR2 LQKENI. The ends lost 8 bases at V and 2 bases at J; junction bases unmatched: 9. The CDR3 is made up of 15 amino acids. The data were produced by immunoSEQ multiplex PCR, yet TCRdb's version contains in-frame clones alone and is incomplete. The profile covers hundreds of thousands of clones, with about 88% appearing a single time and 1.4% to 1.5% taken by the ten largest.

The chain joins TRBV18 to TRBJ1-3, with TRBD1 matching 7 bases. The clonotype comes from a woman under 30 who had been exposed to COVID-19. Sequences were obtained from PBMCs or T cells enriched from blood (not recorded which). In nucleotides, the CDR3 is TGTGCCAGCGCAGACAGGGAAGCTGCTGGAAACACCATATATTTT. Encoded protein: CASADREAAGNTIYF.